This record covers a single TCR beta chain. What this receptor recognizes is not known. No per-base quality is available; no much larger clone lies one base away. Whole blood was collected in K2EDTA tubes by collaborating institutions according to the institutions' own protocols. For TCRbeta analysis, collaborators shipped samples in one of three forms: frozen whole blood, isolated PBMCs, or DNA extracted from either of those sample types. This specimen comes from a study of blood T cell repertoires in COVID-19 (dated by TCRdb to the early 2020s). General notes on the study: Samples covering the acute and convalescent phases of COVID-19 were provided by collaborators in the United States, Italy and Spain. The prospective study material was composed of cDNA or gDNA derived from T cells, B-cell-depleted T cells, or PBMCs. Subjects who had been exposed to COVID-19, were actively infected with it, or had recovered from it provided the deeply sampled blood TCRbeta repertoires that made up the dataset. A freely available public database, intended as a resource for researchers studying the immune response to SARS-CoV-2, is where the repertoires were released. Samples were obtained from the ongoing ImmuneRACE study (first 160 participants) and from over 1,000 subjects provided by 6 global collaborators. A de-identified subject ID, COVID-19 status, age in years and sex were almost always included in the sample metadata. Where HLA class I and class II types were available, the types were taken from metadata supplied by the sample provider, not from assay-based typing. Points the paper makes about the study in general: The amount of clinical and demographic metadata varied by source and participant and was provided uncurated.

TCRbeta CDR3 regions were amplified from genomic DNA using the immunoSEQ Assay, a bias-controlled multiplex PCR. For the original study's pipeline: The number of nucleated cells in each sample was estimated by amplification of reference gene primers within the assay. Sequence reads were collapsed and filtered to measure the absolute abundance of every unique TCRbeta CDR3 rearrangement. Productive Simpson clonality was computed per sample as the square root of Simpson's diversity index over productive rearrangements. Imported from immuneACCESS, the table was reduced by TCRdb to in-frame sequences with V and J called. These copies leave out some clones; in studies compared against another copy, an unresolved V gene accounts for under half, and the cause of the remainder is not known. V, J and clone size reflect that table, while D and trimming were determined from the DNA. Present in this sample are roughly 230,000 clones, 81% of which were seen just once. The top ten constitute about 7.4% of the sample.

This TCR derives from a woman of 80 years or more with acute or convalescent COVID-19. Input material: peripheral blood.

The nucleotides read TGCGCCAGCAGCGTGTCAACGTCAGGACAGGGCACTGAAGCTTTCTTT. Its product reads: CASSVSTSGQGTEAFF. The chain uses TRBV5-1 and TRBJ1-1; the junction holds 8 bases that match TRBD1. Trimming removed 4 bases from V and 4 bases from J; the gene matches leave 12 bases unexplained. Including the terminal cysteine and phenylalanine, the CDR3 comprises 16 residues. CDR3 DNA is the only sequence kept; it has 48 bases, read in frame from the first base. The germline V gene specifies SGHRS as CDR1 and YFSETQ as CDR2. The full variable domain, with segments outside the CDR3 supplied by the reference TRBV5-1 and TRBJ1-1 proteins, appears as KAGVTQTPRYLIKTRGQQVTLSCSPISGHRSVSWYQQTPGQGLQFLFEYFSETQRNKGNFPGRFSGRQFSNSRSEMNVSTLELGDSALYLCASSVSTSGQGTEAFFGQGTRLTVV.